This entry lists 2 T cell receptor beta chains sequenced from one sample in a study of blood T cell repertoires in COVID-19. Sequenced by immunoSEQ multiplex PCR; TCRdb stores in-frame clones only, minus some. This sample has 250,000 to 350,000 clones, with approximately 82% found just once. The source material was peripheral blood. Every receptor here comes from a woman between 50 and 59 years old with acute or convalescent COVID-19.

The rearrangement uses TRBV2 and TRBJ1-2; D is possibly TRBD1 (6 bases). This CDR3 region has 15 residues. Germline-derived CDR1 and CDR2 are SNHLY and FYNNEI. The germline V and J ends were trimmed by 4 bases and 3 bases, with 15 bases remaining between them. CDR3 sequence reads: CASSVTWDTYYGYTF. CDR3 sequence (DNA): TGTGCCAGCAGTGTAACCTGGGACACCTACTATGGCTACACCTTC.

The V and J genes are TRBV7-2 and TRBJ2-3; possible D gene TRBD2, 6 bases. Trimming removed 3 bases from V and 1 base from J, with 11 bases in between. CDR1 and CDR2 from the germline V gene are SGHTA and FQGNSA. This CDR3 is 15 amino acids long. The chain's CDR3 is CASSLGDWGTDTQYF. In nucleotides, the CDR3 is TGTGCCAGCAGCTTGGGGGACTGGGGCACAGATACGCAGTATTTT.